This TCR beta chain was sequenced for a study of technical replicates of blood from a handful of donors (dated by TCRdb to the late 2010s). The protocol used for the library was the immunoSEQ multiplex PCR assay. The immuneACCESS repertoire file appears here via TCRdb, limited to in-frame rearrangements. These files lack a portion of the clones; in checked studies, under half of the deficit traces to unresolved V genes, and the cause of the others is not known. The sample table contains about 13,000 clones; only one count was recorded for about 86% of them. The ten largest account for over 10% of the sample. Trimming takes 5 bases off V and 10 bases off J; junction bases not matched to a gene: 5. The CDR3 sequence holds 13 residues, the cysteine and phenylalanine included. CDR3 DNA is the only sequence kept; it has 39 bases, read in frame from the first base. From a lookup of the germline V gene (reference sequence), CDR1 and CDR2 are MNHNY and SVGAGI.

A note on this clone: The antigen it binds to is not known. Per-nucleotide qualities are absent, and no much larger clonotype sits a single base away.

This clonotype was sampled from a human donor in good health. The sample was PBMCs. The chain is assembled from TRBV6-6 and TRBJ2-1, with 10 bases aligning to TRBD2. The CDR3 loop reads CASSSGRAREQFF. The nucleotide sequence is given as TGTGCCAGCAGTAGCGGGAGGGCCAGAGAGCAGTTCTTC.